The entry below gives a single T cell receptor (beta chain) sequence along with its context. This clone was recorded once. Its antigen target is currently unknown. No quality values exist for individual bases; no much larger clone is one base distant. The immunoSEQ hsTCRB v3.0 assay was used at survey level resolution to sequence the TRB variable region. The target sequencing depth for TRB was about 40,000-55,000 T-cell genomes per sample. An Illumina MiSeq with a v3 150-cycle kit was used to sequence the pooled TRB libraries. The original methods were these. Repertoire analysis was run in R within a reproducible Nextflow workflow that covered QC, data transformation and analysis. LymphoSeq2, an R package for AIRR-Seq data exploration, was used to implement custom analyses. A handful of samples that yielded fewer than 5000 total TRB sequences were excluded, so that approximately 170 HIV repertoires were analyzed. Among the 188 retained HIV repertoires, 55 to 60 were collected before ART initiation and around 130 were collected after ART initiation. Repertoires were downsampled to 5000 TRB nucleotide sequences, with summary statistics averaged over 100 downsampling iterations. TRB sequences were retained for analysis only if CDR3 regions of at least seven amino acids were present. Diversity was assessed using a clonality score derived from Shannon entropy and using the Gini coefficient. In the repertoire networks, any two of the top 5000 CDR3 amino acid sequences were connected whenever the two sequences differed by an edit distance of one. For TRB CDR3 amino acid sequences, GLIPH2 was used to predict antigen specificity groups and MHC restriction. Known CMV, EBV, HIV or tissue antigen associations were flagged by matching CDR3 amino acid sequences against VDJdb and McPAS-TCR. Pre-ART, post-ART and control groups were compared with Wilcoxon signed-rank tests and Holm-Bonferroni correction. TCRdb carries this immuneACCESS record with in-frame sequences only. Its versions omit some clonotypes, under half of them owing to an unresolved V gene in the studies checked, with the rest unexplained. V, J and clone size reflect that table, while D and trimming were determined from the DNA. This sample lists roughly 15,000 clones; roughly 90% were detected once. The ten largest clones capture roughly 13% of the sample.

The data stem from a study of long-term antiretroviral therapy in people with HIV (dated by TCRdb to between 2021 and 2023). Study-level background: The earliest samples were collected approximately a decade before the 2015 WHO recommendation for immediate ART, a period when ART was typically delayed until CD4 counts fell. Of the roughly 32 participants with HIV, ten to eleven were female. Test extractions of a monoclonal T-cell line alongside a few dozen polyclonal samples showed no cross-contamination during QIAcube processing. The cohort contributed over 150 cryopreserved PBMC samples from 30 to 35 adults with confirmed HIV infection, collected serially over a mean of approximately 6 years (range 1-12). A retrospective serial study tested whether changes in peripheral blood TRB repertoire composition and diversity were associated with ART initiation and durable HIV suppression. The study at large found these results: The samples span the years 2004 to 2017, and the ART regimens used at that time may not be as effective as current regimens. Owing to limited PBMC availability, only the TCR beta chain was sequenced, without alpha chain pairing. No data were available on ART adherence, viral resistance or therapy changes, limiting inferences about post-ART repertoire changes. Compared with controls, HIV repertoires had narrower CDR3 length ranges, and the network structure pointed to an antigen-experienced repertoire that shifted only slightly toward naive after ART. Unsorted PBMC were profiled instead of sorted CD4+ and CD8+ T cells because pre-ART samples had limited cell numbers. ART initiation was associated with a significant increase in TRB diversity, but diversity stayed significantly below transplant donor controls even after long-term ART. The repertoire was dominated across all time points by expanded TRB clones identified before ART initiation, although this dominance was seen to fluctuate and to decrease in many PLHIV after ART.

Participants were included only if at least one PBMC sample before ART initiation and at least two post-ART samples were available. Treatment was received in the United States of America by all participants with HIV. Before DNA extraction, cryopreserved samples of roughly 1-10 million PBMC were thawed and washed. At the time of the earliest PBMC sample for each participant with HIV, ages ranged from about 23 to 60 years. PBMC samples from each participant spanned 1-4 timepoints before ART initiation and 2-8 timepoints after ART initiation, with a median of 7 samples. Serial HIV viral load, CD4+ T-cell count, ART history and demographic data were obtained for every participant. A Qiagen kit on a QIAcube was used to extract genomic DNA from unsorted PBMC, with samples processed in batches of 12. From the cysteine through the phenylalanine, the CDR3 covers 15 amino acids. The entry retains the CDR3 DNA only, 45 bases that are in frame from base 1. In the germline V gene, CDR1 corresponds to ENHRY and CDR2 to SYGVKD. V gives up 10 bases and J gives up 0 bases, and the segment between their germline ends measures 18 bases.

The V and J genes are TRBV10-3 and TRBJ2-5, with TRBD1 as a weak D call on 6 bases. The sample in question was unsorted PBMCs, obtained 0.6 years after starting antiretroviral therapy. The origin of this receptor is a woman in her thirties or forties with HIV. The CDR3 sequence is CATRTSDRNQETQYF. The sequenced DNA is TGTGCCACCCGGACTTCGGACAGAAACCAAGAGACCCAGTACTTC.